Below are 25 T cell receptor beta chains sequenced from a single sample in a study of blood T cell repertoires in COVID-19. Profiled with immunoSEQ multiplex PCR; TCRdb holds only in-frame clones, not every one. Altogether 300,000 to 400,000 clones are present, about 86% being singletons, with the ten largest covering around 4.4%. The sequenced sample was PBMCs or T cells enriched from blood (not recorded which). The source is a woman aged 40 to 55 with acute COVID-19.

The V and J genes are TRBV3-1 (or the pseudogene TRBV3-2) and TRBJ1-2, with D maybe TRBD1 (5 bases). V was trimmed by 4 bases and J by 6 bases, leaving 15 bases between them. Germline V gene data show CDR1 as LGHDT and CDR2 as YNNKEL (reference sequence). The CDR3 loop spans 14 amino acids. CDR3 sequence (DNA): TGTGCCAGCAGCCTCCCAGGGAGCGGGGATGGCTACACCTTC. As protein: CASSLPGSGDGYTF.

The chain employs TRBV5-1 and TRBJ1-1; D is uncertain. V was trimmed by 0 bases and J by 6 bases, leaving 12 bases between them. This CDR3 has 14 amino acids. In germline, CDR1 is SGHRS, CDR2 YFSETQ. The CDR3, as DNA: TGCGCCAGCAGCTTGGCCCTGGAGGGAGCTGAAGCTTTCTTT. Protein: CASSLALEGAEAFF. Complete variable domain (other parts from reference TRBV5-1 and TRBJ1-1): KAGVTQTPRYLIKTRGQQVTLSCSPISGHRSVSWYQQTPGQGLQFLFEYFSETQRNKGNFPGRFSGRQFSNSRSEMNVSTLELGDSALYLCASSLALEGAEAFFGQGTRLTVV.

The chain joins TRBV2 to TRBJ1-5, with TRBD1 matching 7 bases. The J segment lost 0 bases and the V segment lost 7 bases, leaving 6 bases of the junction unmatched. Per germline, CDR1 SNHLY and CDR2 FYNNEI. The CDR3 spans 15 residues. CDR3 residues: CASKRTGDSNQPQHF. CDR3 DNA: TGTGCCAGCAAAAGGACAGGAGATAGCAATCAGCCCCAGCATTTT. Filled out from reference TRBV2 and TRBJ1-5, the complete variable domain reads EPEVTQTPSHQVTQMGQEVILRCVPISNHLYFYWYRQILGQKVEFLVSFYNNEISEKSEIFDDQFSVERPDGSNFTLKIRSTKLEDSAMYFCASKRTGDSNQPQHFGDGTRLSIL.

The chain recombines TRBV6-5 with TRBJ2-2; TRBD1 matches 10 bases. In germline, CDR1 is MNHEY, CDR2 SVGAGI. The CDR3 extends over 15 amino acids. With V trimmed by 6 bases and J by 3 bases, 4 bases remained unmatched. In DNA form, the CDR3 reads TGTGCCAGCAGGAGACAGGGGGCGTACACCGGGGAGCTGTTTTTT. Protein product: CASRRQGAYTGELFF.

The chain links TRBV4-2 to TRBJ1-1, with TRBD1 as a possible D gene (5 bases). The CDR3 loop spans 15 amino acids. Germline CDR1 LGHNA, CDR2 YNFKEQ. Trimming removed 1 base from V and 1 base from J, with 10 bases in between. CDR3: CASSQGGRANTEAFF. In DNA, the CDR3 is TGTGCCAGCAGCCAAGGGGGCAGGGCGAACACTGAAGCTTTCTTT.

V gene TRBV27 combines with J gene TRBJ1-2; maybe TRBD1 (6 bases). V shed 1 base and J shed 3 bases, with 12 bases lying between them. This CDR3 spans 15 amino acids. The V gene's germline CDR1 is MNHEY and CDR2 SMNVEV (reference sequence). This CDR3 reads CASSLYGPGDYGYTF. CDR3 DNA: TGTGCCAGCAGTTTATATGGGCCAGGGGACTATGGCTACACCTTC.

This chain links TRBV5-3 with TRBJ1-5; 7 positions agree with TRBD1. Being an ORF, TRBV5-3 has a function that is uncertain. After removal of 5 bases from V and 3 bases from J, the junction contained 11 bases not matched to a gene. The CDR3 is 16 amino acids. CDR3 in amino acids: CARRQRQGVINQPQHF. The CDR3 DNA reads as TGTGCCAGAAGACAAAGACAGGGTGTGATCAATCAGCCCCAGCATTTT.

The chain combines TRBV5-4 with TRBJ2-3; 10 bases match TRBD1. The V segment lost 4 bases and the J segment 2 bases; nucleotides outside the gene matches: 10. Germline values: CDR1 SGHNT, CDR2 YYREEE (reference sequence). The CDR3 runs to 17 residues. DNA of the CDR3: TGTGCCAGCAGCCTCTTGACAGGGGGCGTGAACACAGATACGCAGTATTTT. This codes for CASSLLTGGVNTDTQYF.

CDR3 sequence: CASSQGVGQSGSDEQFF. CDR3 sequence (DNA): TGTGCCAGCAGCCAGGGGGTCGGACAGTCGGGCTCAGATGAGCAGTTCTTC. The chain joins TRBV7-9 to TRBJ2-1, with 7 bases that match TRBD1. The germline gives CDR1 SEHNR, CDR2 FQNEAQ (reference sequence). The length of the CDR3 is 17 residues. The V gene end was trimmed by 5 bases and the J gene end by 8 bases; junction bases not matched to a gene: 18. The whole variable domain, remainder taken from reference TRBV7-9 and TRBJ2-1, is DTGVSQNPRHKITKRGQNVTFRCDPISEHNRLYWYRQTLGQGPEFLTYFQNEAQLEKSRLLSDRFSAERPKGSFSTLEIQRTEQGDSAMYLCASSQGVGQSGSDEQFFGPGTRLTVL.

V gene TRBV19 combines with J gene TRBJ1-1; 7 nucleotides agree with TRBD1. CDR1 and CDR2 from the germline V gene are LNHDA and SQIVND (reference sequence). The V and J ends lost 6 bases and 2 bases, in that order; junction bases with no gene match: 15. The CDR3 is 17 residues long. This chain's CDR3 is CASRLGSQRDRNTEAFF. CDR3 in DNA: TGTGCCAGTAGGTTAGGGAGCCAACGGGACAGAAACACTGAAGCTTTCTTT.

The chain combines TRBV3-1 (or the pseudogene TRBV3-2) with TRBJ2-3, with D perhaps TRBD2 (6 bases). Trimming removed 0 bases at V and 2 bases at J, with 15 bases between. CDR1 and CDR2 from the germline V gene are LGHDT and YNNKEL (reference sequence). The CDR3 consists of 17 residues. CDR3 sequence: CASSQEGLKSFTDTQYF. Here the CDR3 DNA reads TGTGCCAGCAGCCAAGAGGGACTGAAGAGTTTCACAGATACGCAGTATTTT.

V and J are TRBV15 and TRBJ2-7; the D gene is possibly TRBD1 (6 bases). Between the trimmed V and J ends, which lost 4 bases and 4 bases, there was a span of 11 bases. The CDR3 is 13 residues long. Per germline, CDR1 LNHNV and CDR2 YYDKDF (reference sequence). The CDR3 loop reads CATSKGEPYEQYF. The DNA for the CDR3 is TGTGCCACCAGCAAGGGGGAACCTTACGAGCAGTACTTC.

V usage is TRBV9 and J usage is TRBJ2-1, with TRBD2 matching 14 bases. Germline CDR1 reads SGDLS; CDR2 reads YYNGEE. V dropped 3 bases and J dropped 7; count of bases not matched to a gene: 3. This CDR3 region has 15 residues. The CDR3: CASSAGLAGGNEQFF. The CDR3 nucleotides read TGTGCCAGCAGCGCAGGACTAGCGGGAGGAAATGAGCAGTTCTTC.

The chain recombines TRBV7-2 with TRBJ1-5; D is undetermined. The CDR3 has 15 amino acids. V was cut by 5 bases and J by 1 base, with 12 bases left in between. Germline lookup yields CDR1 SGHTA and CDR2 FQGNSA. CDR3 in DNA: TGTGCCAGCAGCCCCGGGATCCAGAGCAATCAGCCCCAGCATTTT. It is translated as CASSPGIQSNQPQHF.

The chain joins TRBV20-1 to TRBJ2-7; D possibly corresponds to TRBD2 (6 bases). V gave up 3 bases and J gave up 2 bases, with 11 bases separating them. Germline values: CDR1 DFQATT, CDR2 SNEGSKA (reference sequence). The CDR3 is 13 amino acids. Here the CDR3 DNA reads TGCAGTGCTAGTCGTGCGGGGACCTACGAGCAGTACTTC. It specifies CSASRAGTYEQYF.

The V gene is TRBV5-1, the J gene TRBJ2-1; D is unresolved. Between the trimmed V and J ends, which lost 0 bases and 6 bases, there was a span of 13 bases. The germline gives CDR1 SGHRS, CDR2 YFSETQ. The length of the CDR3 is 15 residues. DNA of the CDR3: TGCGCCAGCAGCTTGGAGGCTAGTTTTTTCAATGAGCAGTTCTTC. Its translation is CASSLEASFFNEQFF.

The gene calls are TRBV9 and TRBJ1-1; D gene ambiguous. V was cut by 0 bases and J by 11 bases, with 14 bases left in between. CDR1 is SGDLS and CDR2 is YYNGEE in the germline V gene. There are 13 residues in the CDR3. The CDR3 bases are TGTGCCAGCAGCGTAGGATACTACGGGAGGGCTTTCTTT. This encodes CASSVGYYGRAFF.

This sequence joins TRBV4-3 and TRBJ1-1; the D is unclear. The V end lost 3 bases, the J end lost 1 base, and 12 bases lay between the germline ends. This CDR3 spans 15 amino acids. Germline CDR1 reads LGHNA; CDR2 reads YSLEER. The CDR3 is CASSHLAHQNTEAFF. In DNA form, the CDR3 reads TGCGCCAGCAGCCACCTTGCACACCAGAACACTGAAGCTTTCTTT.

The V call is TRBV27, the J call TRBJ1-3, with a possible D match to TRBD1 (6 bases). This CDR3 is 17 amino acids long. The ends were cut back, 4 bases at V and 4 bases at J, with 20 bases in the middle. CDR1 is MNHEY and CDR2 is SMNVEV in the germline V gene (reference sequence). CDR3 sequence: CASSSRLIQGSGNTIYF. CDR3 in DNA: TGTGCCAGCAGTTCACGATTGATACAGGGCTCCGGAAACACCATATATTTT.

The chain has TRBV4-2 and TRBJ1-1; 7 bases align to TRBD1. The trim removed 0 bases at V and 1 base at J, leaving 11 bases unmatched. The CDR3 loop spans 18 amino acids. Germline V lookup: CDR1 LGHNA, CDR2 YNFKEQ. CDR3 loop: CASSQDPRDREENTEAFF. The CDR3, as DNA: TGTGCCAGCAGCCAAGACCCCCGCGACAGGGAGGAGAACACTGAAGCTTTCTTT.

The CDR3 region has the DNA TGTGCCAGCGTGGGACTAGCGGGAGGGCACTCCTACAATGAGCAGTTCTTC. Residues: CASVGLAGGHSYNEQFF. This chain uses TRBV2 with TRBJ2-1; 16 nucleotides agree with TRBD2. Germline trimming cut 8 bases from V and 0 bases from J; bases unmatched to any gene: 4. The CDR3 is made up of 17 amino acids. From germline, CDR1 is SNHLY and CDR2 FYNNEI.

The chain recombines TRBV19 with TRBJ1-1; no definite D call. The CDR3 extends over 14 amino acids. Germline CDR1 LNHDA, CDR2 SQIVND (reference sequence). Trimming removed 4 bases at V and 1 base at J, with 10 bases between. CDR3 amino acids: CASSSRGENTEAFF. The CDR3 coding sequence is TGTGCCAGTAGTAGTCGTGGAGAGAACACTGAAGCTTTCTTT.

This chain links TRBV9 with TRBJ1-6; tentative D call: TRBD1 (5 bases). The CDR3 covers 16 residues. Germline loops: CDR1 SGDLS, CDR2 YYNGEE. The V and J ends lost 2 bases and 2 bases respectively, with 11 bases between them. DNA for the CDR3: TGTGCCAGCAGCGTTTCCGACAGCCCCTATAATTCACCCCTCCACTTT. Translating it yields CASSVSDSPYNSPLHF.

The chain has TRBV7-2 and TRBJ2-7, with TRBD2 identical over 14 bases. The germline V gene has CDR1 SGHTA and CDR2 FQGNSA. The CDR3 has 15 residues. The V segment lost 5 bases and the J segment 11 bases; nucleotides outside the gene matches: 11. CDR3 protein: CASSTAGLAGEVEYF. The DNA for the CDR3 is TGTGCCAGCAGCACCGCGGGACTAGCGGGAGAGGTCGAGTACTTC. The whole variable domain, remainder taken from reference TRBV7-2 and TRBJ2-7, is GAGVSQSPSNKVTEKGKDVELRCDPISGHTALYWYRQSLGQGLEFLIYFQGNSAPDKSGLPSDRFSAERTGGSVSTLTIQRTQQEDSAVYLCASSTAGLAGEVEYFGPGTRLTVT.

V and J are TRBV19 and TRBJ1-4; 7 nucleotides agree with TRBD1. The CDR3 runs 13 residues. V lost 5 bases and J lost 7; bases outside the gene matches: 4. The germline gives CDR1 LNHDA, CDR2 SQIVND (reference sequence). The CDR3 loop reads CASSSTGSEKLFF. CDR3 bases: TGTGCCAGTAGTTCGACAGGGAGTGAAAAACTGTTTTTT.